One TCR beta chain is described in this entry. No antigen is known for it. TCRdb independently ran MiXCR on the reads; one entry per CDR3 protein. Seen here are about 530,000 distinct CDR3 sequences, about 30% observed once, and the top ten hold less than 15%. Germline loops: CDR1 DFQATT, CDR2 SNEGSKA (reference sequence). V was pared by 5 bases and J by 12 bases, with 11 bases of the junction left unmatched. The CDR3 runs 14 residues. This sample was taken from a study of T cell repertoires in cytomegalovirus infection. For the study at large: Indications came from public TCR beta signatures; they pointed to CMV infection and to a matching HLA type. Study results and caveats: Dominating the ex vivo response were HLA-C-restricted CMV-specific TCR beta clonotypes. Frequencies of public TCR beta families were cumulated, and this identified carriers of CMV plus the relevant HLA.

This sequence originates from a human donor in good health (CMV status not recorded). Some clones in this sample may be carry-over from other donors' samples. The sample consisted of PBMCs. The chain uses TRBV20-1 and TRBJ1-6, with 9 bases lining up with TRBD1. For the CDR3, the DNA is TGCAGTGCTTCTCAGACAGGGGGGGCTGGACCCCTCCACTTT. This encodes CSASQTGGAGPLHF.